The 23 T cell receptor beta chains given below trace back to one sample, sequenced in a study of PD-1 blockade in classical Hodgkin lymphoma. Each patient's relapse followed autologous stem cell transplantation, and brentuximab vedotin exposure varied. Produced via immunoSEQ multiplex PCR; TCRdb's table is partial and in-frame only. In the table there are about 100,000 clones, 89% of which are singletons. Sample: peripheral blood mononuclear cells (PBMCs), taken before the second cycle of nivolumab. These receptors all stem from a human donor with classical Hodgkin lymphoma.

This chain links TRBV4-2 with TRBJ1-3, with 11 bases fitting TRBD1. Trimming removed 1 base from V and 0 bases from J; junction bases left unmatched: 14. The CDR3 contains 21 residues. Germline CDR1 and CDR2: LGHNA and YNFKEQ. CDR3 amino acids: CASSQGLWTGGDGTSGNTIYF. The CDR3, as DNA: TGTGCCAGCAGCCAAGGGTTATGGACAGGGGGCGACGGAACCTCTGGAAACACCATATATTTT.

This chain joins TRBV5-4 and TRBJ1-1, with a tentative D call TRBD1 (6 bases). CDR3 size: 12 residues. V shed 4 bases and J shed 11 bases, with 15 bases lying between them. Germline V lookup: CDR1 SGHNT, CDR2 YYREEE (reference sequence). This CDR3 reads CASSDYRDEAFF. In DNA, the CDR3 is TGTGCCAGCAGCGATTACAGGGATGAGGCTTTCTTT. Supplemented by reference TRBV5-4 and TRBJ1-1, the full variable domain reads ETGVTQSPTHLIKTRGQQVTLRCSSQSGHNTVSWYQQALGQGPQFIFQYYREEENGRGNFPPRFSGLQFPNYSSELNVNALELDDSALYLCASSDYRDEAFFGQGTRLTVV.

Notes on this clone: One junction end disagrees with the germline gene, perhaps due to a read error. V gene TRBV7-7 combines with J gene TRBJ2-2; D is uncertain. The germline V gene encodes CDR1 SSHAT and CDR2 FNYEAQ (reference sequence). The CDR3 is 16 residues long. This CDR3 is CASSLVDEVNSGELFF. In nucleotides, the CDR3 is TGTGCTAGCAGCTTAGTTGATGAGGTTAACTCCGGGGAGCTGTTTTTT.

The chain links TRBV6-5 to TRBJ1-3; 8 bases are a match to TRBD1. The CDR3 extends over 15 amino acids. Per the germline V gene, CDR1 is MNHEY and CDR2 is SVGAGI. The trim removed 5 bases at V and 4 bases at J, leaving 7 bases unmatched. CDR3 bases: TGTGCCAGCAGTACCCGGGACAGGACGGGAAACACCATATATTTT. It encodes CASSTRDRTGNTIYF.

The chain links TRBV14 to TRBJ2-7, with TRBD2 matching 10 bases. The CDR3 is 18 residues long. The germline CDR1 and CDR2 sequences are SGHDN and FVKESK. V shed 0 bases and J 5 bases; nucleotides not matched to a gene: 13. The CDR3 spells CASSQETPSSGRMHEQYF. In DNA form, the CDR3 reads TGTGCCAGCAGCCAAGAGACGCCCAGTAGCGGGAGGATGCACGAGCAGTACTTC. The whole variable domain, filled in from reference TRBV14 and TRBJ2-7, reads EAGVTQFPSHSVIEKGQTVTLRCDPISGHDNLYWYRRVMGKEIKFLLHFVKESKQDESGMPNNRFLAERTGGTYSTLKVQPAELEDSGVYFCASSQETPSSGRMHEQYFGPGTRLTVT.

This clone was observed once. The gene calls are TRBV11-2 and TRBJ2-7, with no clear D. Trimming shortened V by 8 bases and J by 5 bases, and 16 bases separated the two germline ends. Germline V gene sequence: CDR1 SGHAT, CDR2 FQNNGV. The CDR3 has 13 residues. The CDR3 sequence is CASQPVRPDEQYF. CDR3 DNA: TGTGCCAGCCAACCCGTGAGGCCAGACGAGCAGTACTTC.

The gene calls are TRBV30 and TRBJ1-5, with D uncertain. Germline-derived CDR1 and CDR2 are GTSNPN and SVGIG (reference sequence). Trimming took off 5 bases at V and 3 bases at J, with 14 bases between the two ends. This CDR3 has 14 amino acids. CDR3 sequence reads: CAWGVRSFNQPQHF. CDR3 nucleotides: TGTGCCTGGGGAGTTCGGAGCTTCAATCAGCCCCAGCATTTT.

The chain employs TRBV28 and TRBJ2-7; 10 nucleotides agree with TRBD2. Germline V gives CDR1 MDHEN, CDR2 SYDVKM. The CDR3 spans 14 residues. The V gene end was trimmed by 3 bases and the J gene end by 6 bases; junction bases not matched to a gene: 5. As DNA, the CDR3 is TGTGCCAGCAGTTTTCTAGCGGGAGCTCGCGAGCAGTACTTC. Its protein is CASSFLAGAREQYF.

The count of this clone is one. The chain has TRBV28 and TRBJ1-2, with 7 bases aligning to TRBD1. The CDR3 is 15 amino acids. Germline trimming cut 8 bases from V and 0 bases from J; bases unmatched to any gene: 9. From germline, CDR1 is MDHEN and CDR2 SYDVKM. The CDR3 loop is CASGAGTASNYGYTF. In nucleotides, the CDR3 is TGTGCCAGCGGGGCCGGGACAGCCTCTAACTATGGCTACACCTTC.

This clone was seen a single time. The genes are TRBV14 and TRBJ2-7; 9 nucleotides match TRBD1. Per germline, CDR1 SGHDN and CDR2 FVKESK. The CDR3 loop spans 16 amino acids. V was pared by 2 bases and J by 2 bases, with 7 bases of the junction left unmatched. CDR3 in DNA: TGTGCCAGCAGCCAAACCGCGGGACAGGGAACCTACGAGCAGTACTTC. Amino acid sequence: CASSQTAGQGTYEQYF. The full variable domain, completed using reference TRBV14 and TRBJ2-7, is EAGVTQFPSHSVIEKGQTVTLRCDPISGHDNLYWYRRVMGKEIKFLLHFVKESKQDESGMPNNRFLAERTGGTYSTLKVQPAELEDSGVYFCASSQTAGQGTYEQYFGPGTRLTVT.

The CDR3: CATPGQGAETQYF. The DNA of the CDR3 is TGTGCCACTCCGGGACAGGGGGCGGAGACCCAGTACTTC. The chain employs TRBV28 and TRBJ2-5; 12 bases are shared with TRBD1. The CDR3 is 13 amino acids. J was trimmed by 5 bases and V by 10 bases; bases with no gene match: 5. In germline, CDR1 is MDHEN, CDR2 SYDVKM.

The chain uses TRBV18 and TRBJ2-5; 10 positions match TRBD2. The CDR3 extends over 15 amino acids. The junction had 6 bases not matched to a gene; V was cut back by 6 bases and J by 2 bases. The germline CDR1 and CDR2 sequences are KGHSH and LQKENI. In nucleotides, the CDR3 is TGTGCCAGCTCTGCCGGACTAGCGGTACAAGAGACCCAGTACTTC. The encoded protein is CASSAGLAVQETQYF. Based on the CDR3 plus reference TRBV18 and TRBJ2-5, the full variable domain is NAGVMQNPRHLVRRRGQEARLRCSPMKGHSHVYWYRQLPEEGLKFMVYLQKENIIDESGMPKERFSAEFPKEGPSILRIQQVVRGDSAAYFCASSAGLAVQETQYFGPGTRLLVL.

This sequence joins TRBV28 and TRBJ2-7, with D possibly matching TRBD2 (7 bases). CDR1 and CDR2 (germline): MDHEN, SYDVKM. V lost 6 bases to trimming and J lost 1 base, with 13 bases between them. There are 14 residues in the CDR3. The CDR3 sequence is CASSVGGASYEQYF. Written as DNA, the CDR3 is TGTGCCAGCAGCGTAGGGGGGGCTTCCTACGAGCAGTACTTC.

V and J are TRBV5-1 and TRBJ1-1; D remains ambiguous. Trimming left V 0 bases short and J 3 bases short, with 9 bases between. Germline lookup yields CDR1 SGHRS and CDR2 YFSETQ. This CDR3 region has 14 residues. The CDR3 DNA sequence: TGCGCCAGCAGCTTGGTAGGGTCGGACACTGAAGCTTTCTTT. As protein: CASSLVGSDTEAFF.

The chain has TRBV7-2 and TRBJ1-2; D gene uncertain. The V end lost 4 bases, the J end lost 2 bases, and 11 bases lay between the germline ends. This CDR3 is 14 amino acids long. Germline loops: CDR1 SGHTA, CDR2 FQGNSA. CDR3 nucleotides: TGTGCCAGCAGCTCCTCCACCCTGAACTATGGCTACACCTTC. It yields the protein CASSSSTLNYGYTF.

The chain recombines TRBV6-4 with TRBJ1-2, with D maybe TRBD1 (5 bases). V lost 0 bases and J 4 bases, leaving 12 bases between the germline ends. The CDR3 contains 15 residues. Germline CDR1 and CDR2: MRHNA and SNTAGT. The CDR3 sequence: CASSDSGVSLYGYTF. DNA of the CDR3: TGTGCCAGCAGTGACTCAGGGGTGTCACTCTATGGCTACACCTTC.

CDR3 bases: TGTGCCAGCAGTTCAAGGACAGTCTTACCTATTAACAATGAGCAGTTCTTC. Protein sequence: CASSSRTVLPINNEQFF. The rearrangement joins TRBV11-2 to TRBJ2-1, with D possibly being TRBD1 (6 bases). Germline CDR1 reads SGHAT; CDR2 reads FQNNGV. Deletions cut 6 bases from V and 5 bases from J, with 23 bases between. This CDR3 region has 17 residues.

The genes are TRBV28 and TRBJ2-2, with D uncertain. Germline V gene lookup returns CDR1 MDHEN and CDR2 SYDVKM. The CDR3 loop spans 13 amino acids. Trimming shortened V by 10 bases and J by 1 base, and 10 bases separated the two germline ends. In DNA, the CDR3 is TGTGCCACTTTTTTCAGGAACACCGGGGAGCTGTTTTTT. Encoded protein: CATFFRNTGELFF.

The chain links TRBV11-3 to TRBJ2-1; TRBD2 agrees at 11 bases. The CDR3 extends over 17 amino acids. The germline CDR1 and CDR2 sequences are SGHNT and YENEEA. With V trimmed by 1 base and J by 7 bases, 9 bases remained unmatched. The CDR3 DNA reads TGTGCCAGCAGCTTAGGTCTAGCGGGAGGAGGGAAGAATGAGCAGTTCTTC. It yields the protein CASSLGLAGGGKNEQFF.

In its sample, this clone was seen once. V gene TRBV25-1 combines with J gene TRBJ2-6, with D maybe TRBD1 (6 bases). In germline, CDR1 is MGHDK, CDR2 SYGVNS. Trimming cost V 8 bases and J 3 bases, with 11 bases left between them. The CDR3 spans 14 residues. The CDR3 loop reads CASSGHGGANVLTF. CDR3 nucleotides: TGTGCCAGCTCGGGACACGGTGGGGCCAACGTCCTGACTTTC. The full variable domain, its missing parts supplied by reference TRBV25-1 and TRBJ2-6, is EADIYQTPRYLVIGTGKKITLECSQTMGHDKMYWYQQDPGMELHLIHYSYGVNSTEKGDLSSESTVSRIRTEHFPLTLESARPSHTSQYLCASSGHGGANVLTFGAGSRLTVL.

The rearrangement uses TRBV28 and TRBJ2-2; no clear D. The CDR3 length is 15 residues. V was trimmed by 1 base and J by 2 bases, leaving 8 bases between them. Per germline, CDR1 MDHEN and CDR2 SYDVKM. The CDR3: CASSLYLINTGELFF. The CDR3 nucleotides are TGTGCCAGCAGTTTATATCTGATTAACACCGGGGAGCTGTTTTTT.

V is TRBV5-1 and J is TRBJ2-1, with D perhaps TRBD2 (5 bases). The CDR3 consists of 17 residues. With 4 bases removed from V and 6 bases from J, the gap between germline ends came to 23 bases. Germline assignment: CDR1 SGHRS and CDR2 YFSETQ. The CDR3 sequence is CASSPTSGTFSGNEQFF. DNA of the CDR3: TGCGCCAGCAGCCCCACCAGCGGCACATTCTCAGGCAATGAGCAGTTCTTC.

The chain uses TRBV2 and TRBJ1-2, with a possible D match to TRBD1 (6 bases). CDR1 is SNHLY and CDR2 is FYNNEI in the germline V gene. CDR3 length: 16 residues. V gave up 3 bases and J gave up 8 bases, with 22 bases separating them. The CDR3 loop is CASSDRSPGEGRGYTF. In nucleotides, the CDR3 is TGTGCCAGCAGTGACAGGTCTCCAGGGGAAGGGAGAGGCTACACCTTC.